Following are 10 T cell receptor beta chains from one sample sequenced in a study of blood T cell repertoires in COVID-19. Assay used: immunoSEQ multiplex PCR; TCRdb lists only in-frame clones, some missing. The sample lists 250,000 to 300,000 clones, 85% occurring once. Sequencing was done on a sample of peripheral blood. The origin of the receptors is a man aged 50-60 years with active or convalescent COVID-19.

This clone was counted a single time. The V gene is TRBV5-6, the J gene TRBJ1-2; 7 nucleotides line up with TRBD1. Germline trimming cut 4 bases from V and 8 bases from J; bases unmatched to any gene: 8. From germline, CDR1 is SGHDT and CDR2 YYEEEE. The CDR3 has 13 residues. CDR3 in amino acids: CASSRRRTGGYTF. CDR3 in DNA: TGTGCCAGCAGCAGGAGGAGGACAGGCGGCTACACCTTC.

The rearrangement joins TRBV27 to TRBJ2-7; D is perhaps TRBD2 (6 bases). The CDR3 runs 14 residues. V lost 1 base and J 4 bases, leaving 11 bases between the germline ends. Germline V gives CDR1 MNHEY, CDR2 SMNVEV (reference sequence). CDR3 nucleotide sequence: TGTGCCAGCAGTTTATTGGCGGGATCTTACGAGCAGTACTTC. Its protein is CASSLLAGSYEQYF.

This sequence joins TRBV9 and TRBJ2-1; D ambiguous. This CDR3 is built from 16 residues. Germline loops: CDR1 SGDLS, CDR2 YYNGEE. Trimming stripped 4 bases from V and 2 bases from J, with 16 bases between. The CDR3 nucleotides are TGTGCCAGCAGCCCACTGACGGGTACTCCCTACAATGAGCAGTTCTTC. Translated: CASSPLTGTPYNEQFF.

The CDR3 nucleotides read TGCAGCGTAGAATGGGACAGGAAAACCACTGAAGCTTTCTTT. Its translation: CSVEWDRKTTEAFF. The rearrangement links TRBV29-1 to TRBJ1-1, with 8 nucleotides matching TRBD1. The V gene's germline CDR1 is SQVTM and CDR2 ANQGSEA. CDR3 length: 14 residues. J gave up 4 bases and V 6 bases, and 10 bases lay outside the gene matches.

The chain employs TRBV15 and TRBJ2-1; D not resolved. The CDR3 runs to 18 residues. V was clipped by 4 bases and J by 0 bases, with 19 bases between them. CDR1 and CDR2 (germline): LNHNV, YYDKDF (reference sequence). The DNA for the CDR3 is TGTGCCACCAGCAATCTCGGGTCATGGTTGAGCTCCTACAATGAGCAGTTCTTC. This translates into CATSNLGSWLSSYNEQFF.

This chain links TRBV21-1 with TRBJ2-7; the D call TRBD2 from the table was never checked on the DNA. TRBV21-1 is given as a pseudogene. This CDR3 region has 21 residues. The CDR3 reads CASSPAPRDSLASGRIYEQYF. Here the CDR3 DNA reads TGTGCCAGCAGCCCCGCCCCCCGGGACAGTCTTGCTAGCGGGAGGATCTACGAGCAGTACTTC.

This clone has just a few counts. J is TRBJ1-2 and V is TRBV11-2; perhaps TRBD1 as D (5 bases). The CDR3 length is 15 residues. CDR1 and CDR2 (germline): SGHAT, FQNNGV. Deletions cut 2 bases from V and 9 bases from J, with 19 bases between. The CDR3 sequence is CASSLSGGSDSSYTF. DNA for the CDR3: TGTGCCAGCAGCTTATCGGGGGGATCCGATTCGAGCTACACCTTC.

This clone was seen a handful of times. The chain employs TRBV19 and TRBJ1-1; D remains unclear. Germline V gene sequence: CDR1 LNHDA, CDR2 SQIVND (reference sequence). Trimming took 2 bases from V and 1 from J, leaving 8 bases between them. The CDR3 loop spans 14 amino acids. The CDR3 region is CASSIQVSNTEAFF. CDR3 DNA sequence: TGTGCCAGTAGTATACAGGTGTCGAACACTGAAGCTTTCTTT.

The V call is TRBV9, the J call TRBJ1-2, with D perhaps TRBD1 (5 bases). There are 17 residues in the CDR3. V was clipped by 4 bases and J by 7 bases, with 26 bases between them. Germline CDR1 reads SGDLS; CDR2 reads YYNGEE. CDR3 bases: TGTGCCAGCAGCCCACTCTCTCTCCTACAGGATCCCCGTGGCTACACCTTC. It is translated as CASSPLSLLQDPRGYTF.

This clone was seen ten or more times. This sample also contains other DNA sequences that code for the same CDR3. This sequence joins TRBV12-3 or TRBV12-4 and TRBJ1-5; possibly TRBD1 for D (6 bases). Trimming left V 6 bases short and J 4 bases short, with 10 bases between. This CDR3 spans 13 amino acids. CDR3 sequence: CASSQGGNQPQHF. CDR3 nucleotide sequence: TGTGCCAGCAGCCAAGGGGGAAATCAGCCCCAGCATTTT.